This T cell receptor beta chain originates from a study of OX40 agonist ivuxolimab in advanced cancers. This clone was counted a few times. Clones were read by immunoSEQ multiplex PCR, and TCRdb kept only the in-frame ones, dropping some. Of tens of thousands of clones listed, 65% to 90% are singletons. Germline V gene data show CDR1 as MNHNS and CDR2 as SASEGT. This CDR3 is built from 13 residues. The V segment lost 6 bases and the J segment 3 bases; nucleotides outside the gene matches: 4. Specimen: CD4+ or CD8+ T cells sorted from blood, collected in a trial of the OX40 agonist ivuxolimab. The origin of this receptor is an adult with an advanced solid tumor such as melanoma, head and neck, liver or kidney cancer. This chain joins TRBV6-1 and TRBJ1-2, with 7 positions matching TRBD1. CDR3 sequence reads: CASRPDRDYGYTF. The CDR3 coding sequence is TGTGCCAGCAGACCTGACAGGGACTATGGCTACACCTTC.